Here is one TCR beta chain with its context. The antigen is unknown. With UMI labels, 5' RACE was used to prepare the TRB cDNA libraries. TCRdb reprocessed the 5' RACE reads and reports one entry per CDR3 protein, with no DNA. Recorded for this sample: around 96,000 distinct CDR3 sequences. These data belong to a study of CXCR3-negative and CXCR3-positive naive CD8 T cells. Whole-study findings and limits: Cryopreservation partially decreased CXCR3 expression, and most assays used fresh PBMCs. More hydrophobic TRB CDR3s were found in CXCR3-positive naive cells than in CXCR3-negative naive cells.

300,000 to 350,000 cells per CD8+ T cell subset were flow-sorted in triplicate. This TCR was sampled from a human donor in good health. Some clones in this sample may be carry-over from other donors' samples. Sequenced material: naive CXCR3- CD8+ T cells from blood. As to subset: CD45RO-CCR7+CD27+CD95- naive CD8+ T cells lacking CXCR3 (TNR3-).

CDR3 loop: CASSQDHMEEETQYF. The chain recombines TRBV4-2 with TRBJ2-5; TCRdb outputs TRBD2, but without DNA this stays unchecked. CDR1 is LGHNA and CDR2 is YNFKEQ in the germline V gene. The CDR3 spans 15 residues.